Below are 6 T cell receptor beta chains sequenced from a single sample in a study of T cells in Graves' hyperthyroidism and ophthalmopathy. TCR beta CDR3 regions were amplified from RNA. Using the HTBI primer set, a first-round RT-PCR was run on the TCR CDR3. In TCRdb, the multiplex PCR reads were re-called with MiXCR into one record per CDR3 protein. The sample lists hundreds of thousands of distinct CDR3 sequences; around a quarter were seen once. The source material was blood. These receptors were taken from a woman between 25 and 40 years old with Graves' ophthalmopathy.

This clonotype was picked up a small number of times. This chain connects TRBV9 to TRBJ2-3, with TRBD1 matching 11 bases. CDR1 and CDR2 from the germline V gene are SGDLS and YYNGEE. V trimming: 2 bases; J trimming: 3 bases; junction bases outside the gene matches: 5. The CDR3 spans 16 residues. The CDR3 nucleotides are TGTGCCAGCAGCGTGGCCGGGACAGGGGGTACAGATACGCAGTATTTT. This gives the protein CASSVAGTGGTDTQYF.

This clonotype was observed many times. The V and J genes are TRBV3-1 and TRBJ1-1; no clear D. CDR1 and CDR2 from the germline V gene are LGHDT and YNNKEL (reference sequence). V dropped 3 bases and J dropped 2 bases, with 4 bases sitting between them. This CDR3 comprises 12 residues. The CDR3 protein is CASSHANTEAFF. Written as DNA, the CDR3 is TGTGCCAGCAGCCATGCCAACACTGAAGCTTTCTTT.

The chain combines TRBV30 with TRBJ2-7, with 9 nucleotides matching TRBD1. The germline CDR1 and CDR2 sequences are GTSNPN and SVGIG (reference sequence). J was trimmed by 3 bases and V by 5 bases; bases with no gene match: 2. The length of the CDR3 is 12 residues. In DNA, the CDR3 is TGTGCCTGGGGACAGGGGATCTACGAGCAGTACTTC. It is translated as CAWGQGIYEQYF.

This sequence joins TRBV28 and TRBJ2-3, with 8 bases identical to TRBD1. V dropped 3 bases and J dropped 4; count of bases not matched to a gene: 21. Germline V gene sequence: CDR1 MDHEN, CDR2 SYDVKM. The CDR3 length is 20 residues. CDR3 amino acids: CASSFGDRSFLAIGADTQYF. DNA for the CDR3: TGTGCCAGCAGTTTCGGGGACAGGAGCTTTTTAGCGATCGGCGCAGATACGCAGTATTTT.

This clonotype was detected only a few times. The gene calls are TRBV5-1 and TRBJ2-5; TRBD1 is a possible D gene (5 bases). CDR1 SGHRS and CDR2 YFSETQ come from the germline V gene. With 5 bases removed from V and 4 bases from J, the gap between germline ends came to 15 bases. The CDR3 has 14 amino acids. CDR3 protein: CASRPDRGGETQYF. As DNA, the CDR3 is TGCGCCAGCAGGCCCGACAGAGGTGGAGAGACCCAGTACTTC.

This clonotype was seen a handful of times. In nucleotides, the CDR3 is TGTGCCAGCAGCTTGGCGGGGACTAGCCCGAACACCGGGGAGCTGTTTTTT. Protein sequence: CASSLAGTSPNTGELFF. The chain is built from TRBV5-4 and TRBJ2-2; 9 nucleotides match TRBD2. Unmatched junction bases numbered 3, after V lost 0 bases and J lost 0 bases. The CDR3 is 17 amino acids. Per germline, CDR1 SGHNT and CDR2 YYREEE (reference sequence).